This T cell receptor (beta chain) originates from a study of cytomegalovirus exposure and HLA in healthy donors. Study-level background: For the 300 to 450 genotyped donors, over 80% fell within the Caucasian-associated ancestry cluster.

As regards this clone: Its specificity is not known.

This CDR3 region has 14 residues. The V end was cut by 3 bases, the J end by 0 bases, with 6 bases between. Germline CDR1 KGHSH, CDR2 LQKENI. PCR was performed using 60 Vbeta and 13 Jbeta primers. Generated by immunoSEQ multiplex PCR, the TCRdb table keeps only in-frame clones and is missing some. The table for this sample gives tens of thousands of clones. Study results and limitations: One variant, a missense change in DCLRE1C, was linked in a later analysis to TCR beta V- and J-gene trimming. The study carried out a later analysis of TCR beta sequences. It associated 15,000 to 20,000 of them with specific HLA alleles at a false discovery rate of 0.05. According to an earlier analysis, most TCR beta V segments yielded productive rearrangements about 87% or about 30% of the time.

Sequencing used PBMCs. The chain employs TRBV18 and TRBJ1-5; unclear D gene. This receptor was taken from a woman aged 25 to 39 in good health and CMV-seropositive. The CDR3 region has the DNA TGTGCCAGCTCACCGTCTGTTAGCAATCAGCCCCAGCATTTT. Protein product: CASSPSVSNQPQHF.